A single sample gave rise to the 23 T cell receptor beta chains below, sequenced in a study of blood T cells in healthy people across ages. A second roughly 6 to 11 cycle PCR used barcoded and J-beta primers. A single record per CDR3 protein comes from TCRdb applying MiXCR to the 5' RACE reads. The table lists about 760,000 distinct CDR3 sequences, more than 50% of them singletons, with more than 25% in the top ten. The sequenced sample was blood. These receptors all come from a man aged 40-55 years in good health.

This chain connects TRBV7-3 to TRBJ2-1, with 9 bases matching TRBD2. The V and J ends lost 5 bases and 6 bases, in that order; junction bases with no gene match: 5. CDR3 size: 14 residues. From germline, CDR1 is SGHTA and CDR2 FQGTGA. CDR3 sequence (DNA): TGTGCCAGCAGCCAAAGCGGGGGGACCAATGAGCAGTTCTTC. Its protein product is CASSQSGGTNEQFF.

The rearrangement uses TRBV20-1 and TRBJ1-5, with D unclear. CDR3 length: 13 amino acids. Germline V gives CDR1 DFQATT, CDR2 SNEGSKA (reference sequence). V was pared by 4 bases and J by 7 bases, with 14 bases between. CDR3 DNA sequence: TGCAGTGCTACCCAAAAACCTGGGCAGCCCCAGCATTTT. Encoded protein: CSATQKPGQPQHF.

This clonotype was observed a few times. The chain combines TRBV12-3 or TRBV12-4 with TRBJ2-7; D is unresolved. The CDR3 is 14 residues long. V was trimmed by 4 bases and J by 2 bases, leaving 12 bases between them. CDR3 bases: TGTGCCAGCAGTTACCCGCGAGGCGCCTACGAGCAGTACTTC. Amino acid sequence: CASSYPRGAYEQYF.

This clonotype has more than one count but fewer than ten. The gene calls are TRBV27 and TRBJ2-7; 8 nucleotides match TRBD2. Per the germline V gene, CDR1 is MNHEY and CDR2 is SMNVEV (reference sequence). This CDR3 spans 14 amino acids. V dropped 5 bases and J dropped 4; count of bases not matched to a gene: 7. This CDR3 is CASSPTSGPYEQYF. CDR3 coding DNA: TGTGCCAGCAGTCCAACTAGCGGCCCTTACGAGCAGTACTTC.

The J gene is TRBJ2-7, the V gene TRBV3-1; the D call may be TRBD1 or TRBD2 (5 bases each). Trimming left V 3 bases short and J 0 bases short, with 15 bases between. The V gene's germline CDR1 is LGHDT and CDR2 YNNKEL (reference sequence). This CDR3 contains 16 residues. CDR3 in amino acids: CASSQEAWGSSYEQYF. The CDR3 coding sequence is TGTGCCAGCAGCCAGGAGGCCTGGGGGAGCTCCTACGAGCAGTACTTC.

The V call is TRBV20-1, the J call TRBJ1-2; tentatively, D is TRBD1 (5 bases). Germline values: CDR1 DFQATT, CDR2 SNEGSKA (reference sequence). The V end lost 1 base, the J end lost 4 bases, and 10 bases lay between the germline ends. This CDR3 is 13 amino acids long. The DNA of the CDR3 is TGCAGTGCTAGAGGGGGCGGTATCTATGGCTACACCTTC. Encoded protein: CSARGGGIYGYTF.

V and J are TRBV7-2 and TRBJ2-3; no reliable D call. Trimming took 2 bases from V and 8 from J, leaving 11 bases between them. Germline V gene data show CDR1 as SGHTA and CDR2 as FQGNSA. CDR3 size: 13 residues. The CDR3 here is CASSLTPPPTQYF. CDR3 bases: TGTGCCAGCAGCTTAACCCCTCCTCCTACGCAGTATTTT.

The CDR3, as DNA: TGTGCCTGGAGTGTACGGGAATTATACACAGATACGCAGTATTTT. This encodes CAWSVRELYTDTQYF. This chain uses TRBV30 with TRBJ2-3, with D perhaps TRBD2 (5 bases). V lost 0 bases, J lost 2 bases, and 12 bases lay in between. CDR1 is GTSNPN and CDR2 is SVGIG in the germline V gene (reference sequence). There are 15 residues in the CDR3.

The genes are TRBV11-2 and TRBJ2-5; TRBD2 is a possible D gene (6 bases). CDR1 and CDR2 (germline): SGHAT, FQNNGV. Trimming took 6 bases from V and 2 from J, leaving 19 bases between them. The CDR3 has 16 amino acids. The CDR3 sequence: CASRPIPRERQETQYF. DNA of the CDR3: TGTGCCAGCAGACCAATCCCACGGGAGCGGCAAGAGACCCAGTACTTC.

CDR3 DNA: TGTGCCGGGGGTGACGCGAACACCGGGGAGCTGTTTTTT. Residues: CAGGDANTGELFF. This chain uses TRBV6-2 or TRBV6-3 with TRBJ2-2, with D perhaps given as TRBD1 or TRBD2 (5 bases each). Germline V CDR1 and CDR2: MNHEY, SVGEGT. Trimming stripped 11 bases from V and 0 bases from J, with 10 bases between. This CDR3 contains 13 residues.

The V and J genes are TRBV12-3 or TRBV12-4 and TRBJ1-1; TRBD1 agrees at 10 bases. This CDR3 region has 15 residues. J lost 3 bases, V lost 6 bases, and 7 bases had no gene match. CDR3 region: CASSLTGTGDTEAFF. The CDR3 coding sequence is TGTGCCAGCAGCCTGACCGGGACAGGGGACACTGAAGCTTTCTTT.

The chain links TRBV12-3 or TRBV12-4 to TRBJ2-3; D gene uncertain. CDR3 length: 16 amino acids. V lost 3 bases, J lost 0 bases, and 13 bases lay in between. The CDR3 DNA reads TGTGCCAGCAGTTTCCCCAGCAGAGCTAGCACAGATACGCAGTATTTT. Translating it yields CASSFPSRASTDTQYF.

The CDR3 spells CASSYWGGQETQYF. The CDR3 DNA reads as TGTGCCAGCAGTTACTGGGGTGGCCAAGAGACCCAGTACTTC. The rearrangement links TRBV6-6 to TRBJ2-5; D unclear. Germline CDR1 MNHNY, CDR2 SVGAGI (reference sequence). The CDR3 has 14 residues. V shed 1 base and J shed 1 base, with 7 bases lying between them.

V gene TRBV15 combines with J gene TRBJ2-7; D might be TRBD2 (5 bases). V gave up 5 bases and J gave up 0 bases, with 11 bases separating them. Germline lookup yields CDR1 LNHNV and CDR2 YYDKDF (reference sequence). CDR3 length: 14 amino acids. CDR3 bases: TGTGCCACCAGCGAACCGGGAAGCTCCTACGAGCAGTACTTC. Its protein is CATSEPGSSYEQYF.

The sample holds a few counts of this clonotype. The V call is TRBV7-8, the J call TRBJ2-5; D remains unclear. Trimming cost V 5 bases and J 5 bases, with 15 bases left between them. The CDR3 runs 14 residues. Per germline, CDR1 SGHVS and CDR2 FQNEAQ. The CDR3 here is CASSPIQGYETQYF. The CDR3, as DNA: TGTGCCAGCAGCCCCATCCAAGGTTATGAGACCCAGTACTTC.

This sequence joins TRBV20-1 and TRBJ1-4, with D hard to call. V was trimmed by 0 bases and J by 6 bases, leaving 5 bases between them. The length of the CDR3 is 12 residues. The germline V gene encodes CDR1 DFQATT and CDR2 SNEGSKA (reference sequence). CDR3 bases: TGCAGTGCTAGAGATACGGATGAAAAACTGTTTTTT. Its translation is CSARDTDEKLFF.

V and J are TRBV29-1 and TRBJ2-4; 8 nucleotides line up with TRBD2. Germline V gene sequence: CDR1 SQVTM, CDR2 ANQGSEA. The CDR3 is 16 residues long. V was pared by 6 bases and J by 0 bases, with 10 bases of the junction left unmatched. The CDR3 loop is CSVGGDSLGAKNIQYF. In DNA, the CDR3 is TGCAGCGTCGGGGGGGACTCTCTGGGAGCCAAAAACATTCAGTACTTC.

Here the CDR3 DNA reads TGTGCCAGCAGCGTAGATGGATATGGCTACACCTTC. The encoded protein is CASSVDGYGYTF. The rearrangement uses TRBV9 and TRBJ1-2, with unresolved D. V was pared by 0 bases and J by 5 bases, with 5 bases between. CDR1 and CDR2 (germline): SGDLS, YYNGEE. The CDR3 length is 12 residues.

The chain links TRBV4-2 to TRBJ2-7, with D perhaps matching TRBD1 (5 bases). In germline, CDR1 is LGHNA, CDR2 YNFKEQ. The CDR3 is made up of 15 amino acids. The V gene lost 0 bases and the J gene lost 3 bases, with 12 bases spanning the gap. The chain's CDR3 is CASSQDLRQSYEQYF. The CDR3, as DNA: TGTGCCAGCAGCCAAGACCTTCGACAGAGCTACGAGCAGTACTTC.

The V gene is TRBV20-1, the J gene TRBJ2-3, with 7 bases fitting TRBD1. Looked up from germline, CDR1 is DFQATT and CDR2 is SNEGSKA (reference sequence). The CDR3 is 15 amino acids. V was clipped by 5 bases and J by 4 bases; unmatched bases: 12. The CDR3 sequence is CSAHNRQGMSDTQYF. Written as DNA, the CDR3 is TGCAGTGCTCACAATCGACAGGGAATGTCAGATACGCAGTATTTT.

The chain joins TRBV20-1 to TRBJ1-1; D uncertain. Deletions cut 3 bases from V and 0 bases from J, with 17 bases between. Germline CDR1 DFQATT, CDR2 SNEGSKA (reference sequence). This CDR3 is 16 amino acids long. The CDR3 DNA is TGCAGTGCTAGTGACTCAAGCAAGTTCATGAACACTGAAGCTTTCTTT. Its protein is CSASDSSKFMNTEAFF.

This clonotype appeared once. The chain has TRBV6-2 or TRBV6-3 and TRBJ1-6; D remains unclear. V lost 8 bases and J lost 7, with 12 bases in between. The CDR3 consists of 13 residues. Germline CDR1 is MNHEY and CDR2 is SVGEGT. For the CDR3, the DNA is TGTGCCAGCTGCGGGGTCCTAAATTCACCCCTCCACTTT. It specifies CASCGVLNSPLHF.

V and J are TRBV25-1 and TRBJ2-7, with D tentatively TRBD1 or TRBD2 (5 bases each). CDR3 size: 13 residues. With 6 bases removed from V and 2 bases from J, the gap between germline ends came to 11 bases. The germline CDR1 and CDR2 sequences are MGHDK and SYGVNS. The CDR3 nucleotides read TGTGCCAGCAGGAGGGGAGCAACCTACGAGCAGTACTTC. Translated, it gives CASRRGATYEQYF.